What follows are 22 T cell receptor beta chains derived from one specimen sequenced in a study of chemoradiotherapy in HPV16-positive cancers. Method: immunoSEQ multiplex PCR; TCRdb's copy keeps in-frame clones and lacks some. Among roughly 23,000 clones listed, roughly 92% were seen once. The sample here was blood, taken from a patient who underwent chemoradiotherapy. Receptors were obtained from a human donor with HPV-associated anogenital cancer.

This chain connects TRBV18 to TRBJ2-7, with D hard to call. The germline V and J ends were trimmed by 3 bases and 4 bases, with 13 bases remaining between them. Germline assignment: CDR1 KGHSH and CDR2 LQKENI. The length of the CDR3 is 14 residues. In DNA form, the CDR3 reads TGTGCCAGCTCACCTTCCCAACTCGAGTACGAGCAGTACTTC. Encoded protein: CASSPSQLEYEQYF.

The chain uses TRBV9 and TRBJ2-7, with 13 bases lining up with TRBD2. This CDR3 contains 15 residues. V dropped 4 bases and J dropped 4; count of bases not matched to a gene: 5. Germline CDR1 and CDR2: SGDLS and YYNGEE. The DNA of the CDR3 is TGTGCCAGCAGCAGAACTAGCGGGAGGGCTTACGAGCAGTACTTC. Residues: CASSRTSGRAYEQYF.

The chain combines TRBV4-3 with TRBJ2-1; possible D gene TRBD2, 6 bases. With 1 base removed from V and 11 bases from J, the gap between germline ends came to 24 bases. Germline-derived CDR1 and CDR2 are LGHNA and YSLEER. The CDR3 contains 17 residues. The CDR3 here is CASSQVLGLNGQTKQFF. The CDR3 nucleotides are TGCGCCAGCAGCCAAGTTCTGGGACTGAACGGCCAAACAAAGCAGTTCTTC.

This chain connects TRBV7-9 to TRBJ1-3; D might be TRBD1 (5 bases). From germline, CDR1 is SEHNR and CDR2 FQNEAQ (reference sequence). The CDR3 is 15 residues long. V was clipped by 2 bases and J by 0 bases, with 8 bases between them. In DNA form, the CDR3 reads TGTGCCAGCAGCTTATATCAGGGCTCTGGAAACACCATATATTTT. As protein: CASSLYQGSGNTIYF.

This chain links TRBV13 with TRBJ2-5; D is undetermined. The CDR3 runs 13 residues. The germline V gene encodes CDR1 PRHDT and CDR2 FYEKMQ (reference sequence). V was pared by 5 bases and J by 6 bases, with 13 bases between. The CDR3 sequence is CASSKYSGKTQYF. In nucleotides, the CDR3 is TGTGCCAGCAGCAAATACAGTGGGAAGACCCAGTACTTC.

The chain recombines TRBV4-2 with TRBJ1-2, with 8 bases that match TRBD1. There are 15 residues in the CDR3. Germline assignment: CDR1 LGHNA and CDR2 YNFKEQ. J lost 2 bases, V lost 2 bases, and 4 bases had no gene match. The CDR3 DNA sequence: TGTGCCAGCAGCCAACCGGACAGGGTAAACTATGGCTACACCTTC. This codes for CASSQPDRVNYGYTF.

The V and J genes are TRBV15 and TRBJ2-7; D may be TRBD1 or TRBD2 (5 bases each). Trimming took 3 bases from V and 3 from J, leaving 9 bases between them. Germline V lookup: CDR1 LNHNV, CDR2 YYDKDF (reference sequence). CDR3 length equals 13 residues. The chain's CDR3 is CATSSRDHYEQYF. The CDR3 DNA is TGTGCCACCAGCAGCCGGGACCACTACGAGCAGTACTTC.

The chain joins TRBV27 to TRBJ2-7; D ambiguous. The germline V gene has CDR1 MNHEY and CDR2 SMNVEV (reference sequence). V was shortened by 6 bases and J by 0 bases, with 9 bases between the two germline ends. CDR3 size: 13 residues. DNA for the CDR3: TGTGCCAGCAGGCGCACCAGCTCCTACGAGCAGTACTTC. It translates to CASRRTSSYEQYF.

The chain links TRBV10-3 to TRBJ2-1; the match to TRBD1 covers 8 bases. Unmatched junction bases numbered 10, after V lost 3 bases and J lost 6 bases. Germline lookup yields CDR1 ENHRY and CDR2 SYGVKD. The CDR3 length is 16 residues. This CDR3 reads CAISDTRGPWGNEQFF. DNA for the CDR3: TGTGCCATCAGTGACACCAGGGGGCCGTGGGGCAATGAGCAGTTCTTC.

The chain employs TRBV4-1 and TRBJ1-4; D is possibly TRBD1 (5 bases). CDR3 length equals 17 residues. Trimming took 1 base from V and 3 from J, leaving 15 bases between them. CDR1 MGHRA and CDR2 YSYEKL come from the germline V gene. The CDR3 is CASSQAGPLGANEKLFF. CDR3 nucleotide sequence: TGCGCCAGCAGCCAAGCGGGCCCATTGGGGGCTAATGAAAAACTGTTTTTT.

Only one count was recorded for this clone. The chain combines TRBV7-2 with TRBJ2-5; the D gene could be TRBD1 or TRBD2 (5 bases each). Trimming removed 3 bases at V and 7 bases at J, with 15 bases between. Germline CDR1 is SGHTA and CDR2 is FQGNSA. This CDR3 region has 14 residues. Here the CDR3 reads CASSFERSRGTQYF. CDR3 DNA: TGTGCCAGCAGCTTCGAGCGGTCGAGGGGGACCCAGTACTTC.

This sequence joins TRBV5-1 and TRBJ2-1, with 7 bases lining up with TRBD1. CDR1 and CDR2 from the germline V gene are SGHRS and YFSETQ. Losses at the gene ends were 0 bases for V and 0 bases for J; bases not matched to a gene: 12. The CDR3 has 19 amino acids. DNA for the CDR3: TGCGCCAGCAGCTTGGCCAACAGGGGCGTACTATACTCCTACAATGAGCAGTTCTTC. Amino acids: CASSLANRGVLYSYNEQFF.

The chain links TRBV29-1 to TRBJ2-1; possible D gene TRBD1, 5 bases. The CDR3 runs to 12 residues. Trimming removed 2 bases at V and 4 bases at J, with 6 bases between. Looked up from germline, CDR1 is SQVTM and CDR2 is ANQGSEA. The CDR3 DNA follows: TGCAGCGTTGAACACAGGTACAATGAGCAGTTCTTC. Its protein product is CSVEHRYNEQFF.

The V gene is TRBV5-1, the J gene TRBJ2-7, with 7 bases identical to TRBD2. Unmatched junction bases numbered 6, after V lost 4 bases and J lost 2 bases. The germline gives CDR1 SGHRS, CDR2 YFSETQ. The CDR3 covers 14 residues. CDR3 sequence reads: CASSGQTSTYEQYF. The CDR3 nucleotides are TGCGCCAGCAGCGGCCAGACTAGCACCTACGAGCAGTACTTC. Supplemented by reference TRBV5-1 and TRBJ2-7, the full variable domain reads KAGVTQTPRYLIKTRGQQVTLSCSPISGHRSVSWYQQTPGQGLQFLFEYFSETQRNKGNFPGRFSGRQFSNSRSEMNVSTLELGDSALYLCASSGQTSTYEQYFGPGTRLTVT.

This chain's CDR3 is CASSQEFERGPYEQYF. As DNA, the CDR3 is TGCGCCAGCAGCCAAGAGTTCGAGCGGGGACCCTACGAGCAGTACTTC. This chain uses TRBV4-1 with TRBJ2-7, with TRBD2 matching 7 bases. With 0 bases clipped from V and 2 bases from J, the junction kept 7 bases outside the gene matches. The CDR3 spans 16 residues. Germline CDR1 and CDR2: MGHRA and YSYEKL.

The V call is TRBV2, the J call TRBJ2-1; tentatively, D is TRBD2 (6 bases). The CDR3 is 14 amino acids. V lost 3 bases and J 0 bases, leaving 6 bases between the germline ends. Germline lookup yields CDR1 SNHLY and CDR2 FYNNEI. The CDR3 sequence is CASSDGGSYNEQFF. DNA of the CDR3: TGTGCCAGCAGTGACGGGGGCTCCTACAATGAGCAGTTCTTC.

J is TRBJ2-3 and V is TRBV6-5; D is uncertain. The CDR3 is 13 amino acids. Germline V gene sequence: CDR1 MNHEY, CDR2 SVGAGI. The germline V and J ends were trimmed by 6 bases and 1 base, with 8 bases remaining between them. DNA for the CDR3: TGTGCCAGCAGCCCCCCGCGCACAGATACGCAGTATTTT. Protein: CASSPPRTDTQYF.

The chain carries TRBV4-2 and TRBJ2-7, with 8 bases that match TRBD1. Germline assignment: CDR1 LGHNA and CDR2 YNFKEQ. J gave up 3 bases and V 0 bases, and 1 base lay outside the gene matches. The CDR3 is 14 amino acids. The CDR3 is CASSQDTGGYEQYF. The CDR3 DNA sequence: TGTGCCAGCAGCCAAGACACAGGGGGCTACGAGCAGTACTTC.

CDR3 bases: TGCGCCAGCAGCCAGCGGAGCTCCGGGACAGGGGAGGAAAAACTGTTTTTT. It encodes CASSQRSSGTGEEKLFF. V usage is TRBV4-1 and J usage is TRBJ1-4; 10 nucleotides align to TRBD1. CDR1 and CDR2 from the germline V gene are MGHRA and YSYEKL. This CDR3 has 17 residues. Losses at the gene ends were 3 bases for V and 8 bases for J; bases not matched to a gene: 12.

V usage is TRBV7-3 and J usage is TRBJ1-1, with 7 nucleotides matching TRBD1. The CDR3 is made up of 15 amino acids. Trimming removed 4 bases from V and 4 bases from J; junction bases left unmatched: 9. Per the germline V gene, CDR1 is SGHTA and CDR2 is FQGTGA. The CDR3 coding sequence is TGTGCCAGCAGCTCCGACGGACAGGTGGGCACTGAAGCTTTCTTT. Protein product: CASSSDGQVGTEAFF. The full variable domain, in which reference TRBV7-3 and TRBJ1-1 provide the parts outside the CDR3, is GAGVSQTPSNKVTEKGKYVELRCDPISGHTALYWYRQSLGQGPEFLIYFQGTGAADDSGLPNDRFFAVRPEGSVSTLKIQRTERGDSAVYLCASSSDGQVGTEAFFGQGTRLTVV.

In this sample, this clone turned up once. The chain employs TRBV5-1 and TRBJ2-3; TRBD2 agrees at 16 bases. Germline V lookup: CDR1 SGHRS, CDR2 YFSETQ. The ends lost 4 bases at V and 1 base at J; junction bases unmatched: 3. This CDR3 region has 17 residues. The CDR3 here is CASSIGTSGRGTDTQYF. Written as DNA, the CDR3 is TGCGCCAGCAGCATAGGGACTAGCGGGAGGGGCACAGATACGCAGTATTTT. The whole variable domain, filled in from reference TRBV5-1 and TRBJ2-3, reads KAGVTQTPRYLIKTRGQQVTLSCSPISGHRSVSWYQQTPGQGLQFLFEYFSETQRNKGNFPGRFSGRQFSNSRSEMNVSTLELGDSALYLCASSIGTSGRGTDTQYFGPGTRLTVL.

The chain uses TRBV6-1 and TRBJ1-2; TRBD1 aligns across 10 bases. V was pared by 8 bases and J by 7 bases, with 4 bases of the junction left unmatched. CDR3 size: 12 residues. Germline V lookup: CDR1 MNHNS, CDR2 SASEGT. CDR3 amino acids: CASVWDRGGYTF. CDR3 nucleotides: TGTGCCAGCGTGTGGGACAGGGGTGGCTACACCTTC.